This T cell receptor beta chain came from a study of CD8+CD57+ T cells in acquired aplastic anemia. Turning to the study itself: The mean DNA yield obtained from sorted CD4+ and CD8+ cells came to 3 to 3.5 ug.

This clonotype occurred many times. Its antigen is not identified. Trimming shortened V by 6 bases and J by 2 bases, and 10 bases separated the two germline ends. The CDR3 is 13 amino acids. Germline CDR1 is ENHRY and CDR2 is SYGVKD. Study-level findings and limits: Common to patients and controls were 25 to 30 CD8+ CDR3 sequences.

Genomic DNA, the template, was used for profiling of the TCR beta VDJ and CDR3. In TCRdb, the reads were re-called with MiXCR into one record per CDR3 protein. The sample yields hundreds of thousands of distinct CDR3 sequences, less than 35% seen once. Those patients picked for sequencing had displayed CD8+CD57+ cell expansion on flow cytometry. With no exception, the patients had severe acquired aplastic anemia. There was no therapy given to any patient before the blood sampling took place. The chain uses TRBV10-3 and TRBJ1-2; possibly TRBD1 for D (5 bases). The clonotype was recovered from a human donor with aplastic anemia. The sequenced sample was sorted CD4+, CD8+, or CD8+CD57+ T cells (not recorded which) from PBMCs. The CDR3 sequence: CAIRAGTNYGYTF. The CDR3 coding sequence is TGTGCCATCAGGGCAGGGACCAACTATGGCTACACCTTC.